This T cell receptor (beta chain) was profiled in a study of blood T cell repertoires in COVID-19. This clone came up many times. The junction had 12 bases not matched to a gene; V was cut back by 1 base and J by 5 bases. There are 18 residues in the CDR3. Germline values: CDR1 SGHAT, CDR2 FQNNGV. In the original workflow: Estimated nucleated cell counts came from reference gene primer amplification. The repertoire was sequenced with immunoSEQ multiplex PCR; TCRdb's copy has only in-frame clones and lacks some. The V and J calls and the clone size are those of that table, but D and trimming were determined from the DNA. The sample has around 300,000 clones, 88% seen once; the top ten hold 1.5% to 2%.

The chain links TRBV11-2 to TRBJ2-5; TRBD2 aligns across 11 bases. The origin of this receptor is a woman aged 30 to 39 with COVID-19, enrolled during active disease. Sequenced: peripheral blood. In DNA, the CDR3 is TGTGCCAGCAGCTTAGGCGCCGGGACTAGCGGCGTCTGGGAGACCCAGTACTTC. This sequence encodes CASSLGAGTSGVWETQYF.